This T cell receptor beta chain was identified during a study of beta chain features in type 1 diabetes. Turning to the study itself: Summed over all samples, the examined sorted cells came to about 110 million. Points from the study as a whole: Across all four CD4+ subsets, people with type 1 diabetes showed modestly shorter TCRB CDR3s. At VDJ recombination sites, type 1 diabetes patients had fewer insertions and more deleted nucleotides.

Every bit of the isolated RNA underwent reverse transcription, so sequencing read expressed TCRB transcripts. TCRdb's copy holds only in-frame clones and misses some; the assay was immunoSEQ multiplex PCR. The data show approximately 730,000 clones, around 15% seen once. This clone was counted only a few times. Its antigen is unknown. This CDR3 region has 15 residues. V lost 6 bases to trimming and J lost 0 bases, with 15 bases between them. The chain combines TRBV23-1 with TRBJ2-7; perhaps TRBD2 as D (6 bases). TRBV23-1 is marked as an open reading frame, function uncertain. Material: naive CD4+ T cells from blood. This sequence was found in a man between 18 and 29 years old with type 1 diabetes. Here the CDR3 reads CASSDTQGLSYEQYF. The CDR3 nucleotides are TGCGCCAGCAGCGACACCCAGGGACTCTCCTACGAGCAGTACTTC.